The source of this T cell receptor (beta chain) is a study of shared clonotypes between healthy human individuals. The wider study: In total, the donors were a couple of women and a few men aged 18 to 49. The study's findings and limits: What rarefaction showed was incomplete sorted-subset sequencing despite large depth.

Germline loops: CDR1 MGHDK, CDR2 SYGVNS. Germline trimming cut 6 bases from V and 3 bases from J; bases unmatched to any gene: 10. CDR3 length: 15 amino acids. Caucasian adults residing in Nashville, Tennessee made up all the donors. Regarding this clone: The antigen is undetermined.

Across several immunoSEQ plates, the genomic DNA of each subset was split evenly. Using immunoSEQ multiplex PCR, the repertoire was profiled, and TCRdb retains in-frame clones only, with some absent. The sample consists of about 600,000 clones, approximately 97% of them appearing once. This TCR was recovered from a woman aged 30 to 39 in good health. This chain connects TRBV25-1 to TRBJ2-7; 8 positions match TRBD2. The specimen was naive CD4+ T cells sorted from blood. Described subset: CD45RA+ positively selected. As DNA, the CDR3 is TGTGCCAGCAGAGCTATACTAGCGGCTGTCTACGAGCAGTACTTC. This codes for CASRAILAAVYEQYF.